The 15 T cell receptor beta chains below were found in one sample sequenced in a study of cytomegalovirus exposure and HLA in healthy donors. The study ran its PCR with 60 Vbeta and 13 Jbeta primers. Here immunoSEQ multiplex PCR was the method, and the copy in TCRdb shows in-frame clones only, minus some. The table shows 120,000 or so clones, with roughly two thirds occurring only once. The source material was PBMCs. The receptor set was obtained from a man aged 25 to 45 in good health and CMV-seropositive.

The CDR3 loop is CASSHSTVDQPQHF. The DNA of the CDR3 is TGCGCCAGCAGCCATTCTACCGTTGATCAGCCCCAGCATTTT. The chain recombines TRBV4-1 with TRBJ1-5; D is undetermined. CDR3 length: 14 amino acids. V was cut by 3 bases and J by 5 bases, with 11 bases left in between. Germline V gene sequence: CDR1 MGHRA, CDR2 YSYEKL.

The chain has TRBV2 and TRBJ2-7; 8 nucleotides match TRBD1. The J segment lost 4 bases and the V segment lost 6 bases, leaving 23 bases of the junction unmatched. Per the germline V gene, CDR1 is SNHLY and CDR2 is FYNNEI. This CDR3 contains 19 residues. CDR3: CASRITGGPQPTLEYEQYF. For the CDR3, the DNA is TGTGCCAGCAGGATAACAGGGGGGCCCCAGCCGACCCTGGAGTACGAGCAGTACTTC.

V is TRBV9 and J is TRBJ2-7; tentatively, D is TRBD1 (6 bases). Trimming stripped 0 bases from V and 9 bases from J, with 10 bases between. This CDR3 comprises 12 residues. Germline lookup yields CDR1 SGDLS and CDR2 YYNGEE. CDR3 nucleotide sequence: TGTGCCAGCAGCGTAGAAACAGGGAGGCAGTACTTC. Its translation is CASSVETGRQYF.

V usage is TRBV10-2 and J usage is TRBJ2-1; TRBD2 aligns across 14 bases. Trimming took 7 bases from V and 7 from J; bases not matched to a gene: 9. CDR3 size: 16 residues. Germline assignment: CDR1 WSHSY and CDR2 SAAADI. The CDR3 here is CASIDPGLAGENEQFF. CDR3 nucleotide sequence: TGCGCCAGCATTGATCCGGGACTAGCGGGAGAAAATGAGCAGTTCTTC.

The chain is built from TRBV11-2 and TRBJ2-1; unclear D gene. The CDR3 contains 13 residues. Germline V gene data show CDR1 as SGHAT and CDR2 as FQNNGV. The V end lost 6 bases, the J end lost 2 bases, and 8 bases lay between the germline ends. The CDR3, as DNA: TGTGCCAGCAGTTCCCGGGCCTACAATGAGCAGTTCTTC. Its translation: CASSSRAYNEQFF.

The chain joins TRBV6-1 to TRBJ1-1, with no clear D. This CDR3 is 15 amino acids long. Trimming cost V 2 bases and J 1 base, with 11 bases left between them. Germline lookup yields CDR1 MNHNS and CDR2 SASEGT. The CDR3 protein is CASSERRAGNTEAFF. The DNA of the CDR3 is TGTGCCAGCAGTGAAAGGAGGGCGGGGAACACTGAAGCTTTCTTT.

The CDR3: CASSLGVAGVNQPQHF. In DNA form, the CDR3 reads TGCGCCAGCAGCTTGGGGGTTGCGGGCGTCAATCAGCCCCAGCATTTT. The chain is built from TRBV5-1 and TRBJ1-5; D is undetermined. The CDR3 totals 16 residues. The V gene's germline CDR1 is SGHRS and CDR2 YFSETQ. Trimming took 0 bases from V and 3 from J, leaving 13 bases between them.

The CDR3 DNA follows: TGTGCCAGCAGCCTGAGACAGTCCTTAGCTAATGAAAAACTGTTTTTT. Protein: CASSLRQSLANEKLFF. This rearrangement joins TRBV11-2 to TRBJ1-4, with D possibly being TRBD1 (5 bases). Germline-derived CDR1 and CDR2 are SGHAT and FQNNGV. The CDR3 spans 16 residues. V was pared by 5 bases and J by 3 bases, with 16 bases between.

This clone has more than one count but fewer than ten. V is TRBV6-5 and J is TRBJ1-1, with TRBD1 matching over 9 bases. Germline V gene sequence: CDR1 MNHEY, CDR2 SVGAGI. V was pared by 6 bases and J by 2 bases, with 7 bases of the junction left unmatched. The length of the CDR3 is 15 residues. The DNA of the CDR3 is TGTGCCAGCAGAAACCGGGACAGGGTAAACACTGAAGCTTTCTTT. Its translation is CASRNRDRVNTEAFF.

The chain joins TRBV6-6 to TRBJ1-5; no reliable D call. This CDR3 spans 13 amino acids. Germline V gene sequence: CDR1 MNHNY, CDR2 SVGAGI (reference sequence). Trimming took off 1 base at V and 5 bases at J, with 6 bases between the two ends. The CDR3 reads CASSYLRDQPQHF. In DNA form, the CDR3 reads TGTGCCAGCAGTTACTTGAGGGATCAGCCCCAGCATTTT.

CDR3 sequence (DNA): TGCGCCAGCAGCCTAGAGGGGGCGCTCACCGGGGAGCTGTTTTTT. Translation: CASSLEGALTGELFF. V is TRBV5-1 and J is TRBJ2-2; 7 positions match TRBD1. This CDR3 has 15 residues. V lost 4 bases, J lost 4 bases, and 7 bases stayed unmatched. Germline assignment: CDR1 SGHRS and CDR2 YFSETQ. The complete variable domain, with remaining parts taken from reference TRBV5-1 and TRBJ2-2, reads KAGVTQTPRYLIKTRGQQVTLSCSPISGHRSVSWYQQTPGQGLQFLFEYFSETQRNKGNFPGRFSGRQFSNSRSEMNVSTLELGDSALYLCASSLEGALTGELFFGEGSRLTVL.

The V and J genes are TRBV10-3 and TRBJ1-1; weak D call: TRBD1 (5 bases). The germline V and J ends were trimmed by 8 bases and 4 bases, with 17 bases remaining between them. There are 14 residues in the CDR3. Germline V gene sequence: CDR1 ENHRY, CDR2 SYGVKD. The CDR3 region is CAIGEIRGGTEAFF. The CDR3 coding sequence is TGTGCCATCGGGGAGATCCGGGGGGGCACTGAAGCTTTCTTT.

This sequence joins TRBV9 and TRBJ2-1; D is uncertain. This CDR3 region has 12 residues. Germline CDR1 and CDR2: SGDLS and YYNGEE. The V end lost 0 bases, the J end lost 6 bases, and 4 bases lay between the germline ends. CDR3 sequence reads: CASSVAVNEQFF. The CDR3 DNA sequence: TGTGCCAGCAGCGTAGCAGTCAATGAGCAGTTCTTC. Variable domain in full (rest from reference TRBV9 and TRBJ2-1): DSGVTQTPKHLITATGQRVTLRCSPRSGDLSVYWYQQSLDQGLQFLIQYYNGEERAKGNILERFSAQQFPDLHSELNLSSLELGDSALYFCASSVAVNEQFFGPGTRLTVL.

The CDR3 loop is CASSLGGGLYSGNTIYF. CDR3 DNA: TGCGCCAGCAGCTTGGGAGGGGGTCTTTATTCTGGAAACACCATATATTTT. The rearrangement uses TRBV5-1 and TRBJ1-3, with D perhaps TRBD1 (6 bases). This CDR3 comprises 17 residues. The germline V gene encodes CDR1 SGHRS and CDR2 YFSETQ. V lost 0 bases to trimming and J lost 1 base, with 14 bases between them.

The chain links TRBV7-3 to TRBJ1-5, with 8 bases aligning to TRBD1. Germline-derived CDR1 and CDR2 are SGHTA and FQGTGA. With V trimmed by 5 bases and J by 5 bases, 5 bases remained unmatched. CDR3 length: 14 amino acids. The CDR3: CASSLGTGYQPQHF. The CDR3 DNA follows: TGTGCCAGCAGCCTCGGGACAGGATATCAGCCCCAGCATTTT.